This note documents a single T cell receptor (beta chain) sequence. This clone appeared a single time. Its specific antigen is unknown. No clone much larger than this one lies a single base away; base qualities are absent. This specimen comes from a study of shared clonotypes between healthy human individuals (TCRdb year 2020). As for the study more broadly: The cohort comprised a couple of women and three men aged 18 to 49 years. For each donor, CD4 naive and CD4 memory were each given three plates, CD8 naive was given two plates, and CD8 memory was given one plate. Blood TCR repertoires of several healthy adults were deeply sequenced to estimate repertoire size and the extent of clonotype sharing between individuals. To increase sequencing depth and limit assay-specific biases, TCR repertoire library preparation and sequencing were carried out by different laboratories using diverse techniques. Per donor, leukapheresis produced somewhere between about 0.8 and 9 billion PBMCs. On the study overall, not on this receptor specifically: Based on pairwise subsampling, the degree of clonotype sharing among donors was expected to be affected by sequencing depth. About 5% of naive CD4, 3% to 4% of naive CD8, approximately 2% of memory CD4, and 0.35% to 0.5% of memory CD8 clonotypes were shared across several donors. Compared with non-shared clonotypes, clonotypes shared by all four sorted-subset donors had higher generation probabilities. The genetic and exposure-history diversity represented was limited by the small number of donors. Even with the large sequencing depth, rarefaction of the sorted-subset datasets indicated that sequencing was incomplete. Estimated clonotype richness was generally larger for naive than for memory subsets. Only blood was sampled, and tissue TCR repertoires likely differ from those in blood.

The CDR1 and CDR2 encoded by the germline V gene (reference sequence) are LNHDA and SQIVND. From the cysteine through the phenylalanine, the CDR3 covers 17 amino acids. Just CDR3 DNA is preserved here, 51 bases in frame from base 1. Ends trimmed: V by 2 bases, J by 5 bases; bases unmatched to a gene: 12. Using the deep immunoSEQ assay, multiplex PCR amplified TCR CDR3 regions from genomic DNA. Extracted genomic DNA from each cell subset was distributed evenly across all wells of several immunoSEQ 96-well plates, and each plate was treated as a replicate. For sorted subsets, each replicate PCR was loaded with 200 ng genomic DNA, equivalent to 30,000 or so T cell genomes. The purified libraries were quantified using a Qubit 3.0 fluorometer, sized with a Bioanalyzer 2100, and then quantified again using the KAPA Library Quantification kit. A separate single-read 150-cycle Illumina NextSeq 550 flow cell was used to sequence each immunoSEQ 96-well plate. For the original study's pipeline: Because the immunoSEQ output included only junctional sequences and no quality scores, the filtering could not be the same as the filtering used for full-length reads. To assign V/J genes and CDR3, sequences were annotated using PyIR, a Python wrapper for IgBLAST v1.9, with IMGT germline references. Any read was removed if the V/J assignment was weak (E-value above 1e-6), the CDR3 was missing, or the read contained stop codons, out-of-frame junctions, or ambiguous translated residues. V3J clonotypes were defined as sequences sharing an identical inferred V gene, J gene, and CDR3 amino acid sequence. To compute the percentage overlap between repertoires, the number of shared unique clonotypes was divided by the size of the smaller repertoire. Repertoire richness was assessed with RTK rarefaction, the Chao1 estimator, and Recon v2.1 estimates of unobserved clonotypes. Generation probabilities were computed with OLGA for all TCRbeta clonotypes obtained by the gDNA method from a few donors. This is the immuneACCESS table as TCRdb keeps it, with only in-frame sequences that have V and J called. A part of the clones is gone; compared with another copy, unresolved V genes explain less than half, and the rest is unexplained. V and J calls and clone size are as listed in that table; D and trimming were resolved from the DNA. This sample holds about 640,000 clones; about three quarters were observed only once. Approximately 1.8% of the sample lies in the top ten.

The donors were healthy, HIV-negative adults with no recently reported acute infections or vaccinations. All donors were Caucasian adults living in Nashville, Tennessee, USA. CD4+ T cells were enriched through magnetic negative selection, after which naive cells were positively selected on CD45RA and the remaining negative fraction served as the memory subset. Blood was collected by leukapheresis, and PBMCs were isolated by Ficoll-Histopaque density gradient centrifugation and then cryopreserved in liquid nitrogen vapor phase. Purity and quantity of every magnetically sorted T cell population were checked by analytical flow cytometry. From each sorted fraction, genomic DNA was isolated and quantified by UV absorbance on a Nanodrop 2000c.

Material for sequencing was memory CD4+ T cells sorted from blood. Explained via the paper, the cell subset or site label denotes: CD45RA-negative fraction. The clonotype originates from a young woman in good health. The chain is assembled from TRBV19 and TRBJ1-5; the central 7 bases match TRBD1. The CDR3 region reads CASSIRGTAGSYQPQHF. The sequenced DNA: TGTGCCAGTAGTATAAGAGGGACAGCGGGCTCCTATCAGCCCCAGCATTTT.